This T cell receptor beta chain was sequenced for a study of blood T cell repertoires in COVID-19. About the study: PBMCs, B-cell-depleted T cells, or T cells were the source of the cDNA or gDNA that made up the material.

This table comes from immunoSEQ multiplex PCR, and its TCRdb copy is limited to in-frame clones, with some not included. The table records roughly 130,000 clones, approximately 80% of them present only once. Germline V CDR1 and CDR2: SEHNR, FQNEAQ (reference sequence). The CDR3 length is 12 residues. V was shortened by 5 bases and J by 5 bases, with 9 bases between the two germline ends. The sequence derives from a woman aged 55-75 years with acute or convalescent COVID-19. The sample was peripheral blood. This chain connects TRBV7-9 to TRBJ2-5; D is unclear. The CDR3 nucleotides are TGTGCCAGCAGCATTGCACGGGAGACCCAGTACTTC. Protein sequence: CASSIARETQYF.